The next 14 T cell receptor beta chains were all read from a single sample in a study of CD8 T cells in ankylosing spondylitis. Via MiXCR, TCRdb re-called the 5' RACE reads, giving one row per CDR3 protein. The table has tens of thousands of distinct CDR3 sequences, roughly 9.6% seen once. The source material was blood, either unsorted or a sorted T cell fraction (not recorded which). The receptor set was obtained from a male donor with ankylosing spondylitis or in good health (not recorded which).

The chain has TRBV12-3 or TRBV12-4 and TRBJ2-2, with D tentatively TRBD2 (5 bases). The CDR3 is 14 residues long. Trimming shortened V by 7 bases and J by 5 bases, and 14 bases separated the two germline ends. The CDR3 loop is CASTPLRTTGELFF. The CDR3 DNA is TGTGCCAGCACTCCCCTTCGGACTACCGGGGAGCTGTTTTTT.

The gene calls are TRBV7-2 and TRBJ2-7, with D hard to call. Germline V CDR1 and CDR2: SGHTA, FQGNSA. The V end lost 3 bases, the J end lost 4 bases, and 22 bases lay between the germline ends. The CDR3 consists of 17 residues. The CDR3 DNA reads TGTGCCAGCAGCTTCTTCCCCGGTCGCAGCAGAGATTACGAGCAGTACTTC. Its protein is CASSFFPGRSRDYEQYF. Filled out from reference TRBV7-2 and TRBJ2-7, the complete variable domain reads GAGVSQSPSNKVTEKGKDVELRCDPISGHTALYWYRQSLGQGLEFLIYFQGNSAPDKSGLPSDRFSAERTGGSVSTLTIQRTQQEDSAVYLCASSFFPGRSRDYEQYFGPGTRLTVT.

The genes are TRBV5-1 and TRBJ1-2; no firm D call. Trimming took 0 bases from V and 8 from J, leaving 8 bases between them. CDR1 and CDR2 (germline): SGHRS, YFSETQ. The CDR3 sequence is 12 residues long. In DNA form, the CDR3 reads TGCGCCAGCAGCTTGGGCGAGCACGGCTACACCTTC. The encoded protein is CASSLGEHGYTF.

In its sample, this clonotype was seen many times. The V call is TRBV5-1, the J call TRBJ2-1; 7 nucleotides line up with TRBD1. This CDR3 has 14 amino acids. Germline V gene data show CDR1 as SGHRS and CDR2 as YFSETQ. J was trimmed by 7 bases and V by 0 bases; bases with no gene match: 4. This CDR3 is CASSLGDSTNEQFF. The CDR3 DNA is TGCGCCAGCAGCTTGGGGGACAGCACTAATGAGCAGTTCTTC.

This clonotype was seen at least ten times. The genes are TRBV10-2 and TRBJ1-1; 8 bases agree with TRBD1. Germline CDR1 is WSHSY and CDR2 is SAAADI. The length of the CDR3 is 14 residues. V dropped 4 bases and J dropped 11; count of bases not matched to a gene: 12. CDR3: CASSGGGTGRSAFF. DNA of the CDR3: TGCGCCAGCAGTGGAGGGGGGACAGGCCGTTCGGCTTTCTTT.

The chain recombines TRBV11-2 with TRBJ2-7, with D unclear. The CDR3 spans 13 residues. Germline V gene data show CDR1 as SGHAT and CDR2 as FQNNGV. The ends were cut back, 5 bases at V and 0 bases at J, with 8 bases in the middle. Here the CDR3 DNA reads TGTGCCAGCAGCCCGACGAGCTCCTACGAGCAGTACTTC. Its protein product is CASSPTSSYEQYF. Full variable domain (missing parts from reference TRBV11-2 and TRBJ2-7): EAGVAQSPRYKIIEKRQSVAFWCNPISGHATLYWYQQILGQGPKLLIQFQNNGVVDDSQLPKDRFSAERLKGVDSTLKIQPAKLEDSAVYLCASSPTSSYEQYFGPGTRLTVT.

This clonotype showed up many times. The V and J genes are TRBV12-3 or TRBV12-4 and TRBJ1-1, with D maybe TRBD1 (5 bases). This CDR3 has 13 residues. Trimming stripped 7 bases from V and 1 base from J, with 10 bases between. The CDR3 protein is CASNGGPNTEAFF. The CDR3 nucleotides are TGTGCCAGCAACGGGGGTCCGAACACTGAAGCTTTCTTT.

This clonotype was found many times. The J gene is TRBJ2-7, the V gene TRBV5-1, with TRBD2 identical over 13 bases. Per germline, CDR1 SGHRS and CDR2 YFSETQ. The CDR3 totals 17 residues. With V trimmed by 3 bases and J by 0 bases, 6 bases remained unmatched. Written as DNA, the CDR3 is TGCGCCAGCAGCTCGCAAACTAGCGGGGGGGACTCCTACGAGCAGTACTTC. Amino acids: CASSSQTSGGDSYEQYF. Combining the CDR3 with reference TRBV5-1 and TRBJ2-7 gives the whole variable domain KAGVTQTPRYLIKTRGQQVTLSCSPISGHRSVSWYQQTPGQGLQFLFEYFSETQRNKGNFPGRFSGRQFSNSRSEMNVSTLELGDSALYLCASSSQTSGGDSYEQYFGPGTRLTVT.

This clonotype has just one count. The V and J genes are TRBV18 and TRBJ1-5; TRBD1 aligns across 7 bases. The CDR3 length is 15 residues. V dropped 3 bases and J dropped 3; count of bases not matched to a gene: 5. Germline CDR1 KGHSH, CDR2 LQKENI. DNA of the CDR3: TGTGCCAGCTCACCTTTAGGGGGCGACAATCAGCCCCAGCATTTT. Translating it yields CASSPLGGDNQPQHF.

The CDR3 sequence: CASRRDRRGYEQYF. CDR3 sequence (DNA): TGTGCCAGCAGACGTGACAGGCGTGGATACGAGCAGTACTTC. The V call is TRBV5-6, the J call TRBJ2-7; the D gene is possibly TRBD1 (6 bases). The CDR3 covers 14 residues. Trimming removed 5 bases at V and 4 bases at J, with 16 bases between. Germline values: CDR1 SGHDT, CDR2 YYEEEE. Variable domain in full (rest from reference TRBV5-6 and TRBJ2-7): DAGVTQSPTHLIKTRGQQVTLRCSPKSGHDTVSWYQQALGQGPQFIFQYYEEEERQRGNFPDRFSGHQFPNYSSELNVNALLLGDSALYLCASRRDRRGYEQYFGPGTRLTVT.

The chain is built from TRBV25-1 and TRBJ2-3; 11 positions match TRBD1. V shed 2 bases, J shed 5 bases, and the junction held 12 bases outside the gene matches. CDR1 and CDR2 (germline): MGHDK, SYGVNS. This CDR3 is built from 18 residues. CDR3 DNA: TGTGCCAGCAGTGAAGGTGGGGGACAGGGGGTTGTTGGAGATACGCAGTATTTT. It translates to CASSEGGGQGVVGDTQYF.

This clonotype has only a few counts. The chain carries TRBV11-2 and TRBJ1-2; no firm D call. The CDR3 runs to 15 residues. The V end lost 5 bases, the J end lost 0 bases, and 13 bases lay between the germline ends. The germline gives CDR1 SGHAT, CDR2 FQNNGV. CDR3 DNA sequence: TGTGCCAGCAGCCGCCCTCTTGGAACTAACTATGGCTACACCTTC. Encoded protein: CASSRPLGTNYGYTF.

This clonotype was seen only a few times. J is TRBJ2-2 and V is TRBV12-2; TRBD2 is taken as the D call from the table, unchecked against the DNA. TRBV12-2 is shown as a pseudogene. The CDR3 consists of 14 residues. The CDR3 region is CASPRTSGGGELFF. CDR3 DNA: TGTGCAAGTCCCCGGACTAGCGGGGGTGGGGAGCTGTTTTTT.

V usage is TRBV7-2 and J usage is TRBJ1-1, with TRBD1 as a possible D gene (5 bases). The germline CDR1 and CDR2 sequences are SGHTA and FQGNSA. The V and J ends lost 1 base and 7 bases respectively, with 10 bases between them. The CDR3 extends over 13 amino acids. The CDR3 DNA reads TGTGCCAGCAGCTTAGTTCAGGGAAATGAAGCTTTCTTT. Protein: CASSLVQGNEAFF.